This entry features one T cell receptor beta chain sequence. Its antigen remains undetermined. Base quality data are lacking; no much larger clone is found one base away. This entry is derived from a study of technical replicates of blood from a handful of donors (dated by TCRdb to about 2017). The library relied on the immunoSEQ multiplex PCR assay. TCRdb limited this immuneACCESS table to in-frame rearrangements with V and J called. A share of clones is missing; checked studies link under half to unresolved V genes, and the rest is unexplained. This sample is represented by tens of thousands of clones; around 87% of them were singletons. Clones ranked in the top ten supply around 5% of the sample. In the germline V gene, CDR1 corresponds to MDHEN and CDR2 to SYDVKM. The CDR3 starts with the cysteine, ends with the phenylalanine, and has 16 residues. Only the CDR3 DNA stays, 48 bases, in frame from base 1. V is reduced by 6 bases and J by 3 bases, leaving a spacing of 20 bases between them.

The sequence is built from TRBV28 and TRBJ1-2; matching of 6 bases hints at TRBD1 as the D gene. Sequencing was done on a sample of PBMCs. This TCR was sampled from a human donor in good health. Some clones in this sample may be carry-over from other donors' samples. The sequenced DNA: TGTGCCAGCAGGACGGGGGGGGCGGGAGGGGACTATGGCTACACCTTC. Its protein reads: CASRTGGAGGDYGYTF.